Sequencing of this T cell receptor (beta chain) was carried out in a study of Ad26.COV2.S vaccination and SARS-CoV-2 variants. V gave up 3 bases and J gave up 8 bases, with 13 bases separating them. The CDR3 runs 13 residues. Treatment here: roughly 19 received Ad26.COV2.S at low or high dose, single or two shots; five or six received placebo; per-sample allocation not given. Day 63 following the first vaccine or placebo injection was when the samples were taken. Some clones are missing from TCRdb's copy, which holds only in-frame ones; the method was immunoSEQ multiplex PCR. The data contain around 450,000 clones, roughly 90% of them singletons.

The V gene is TRBV12-3 or TRBV12-4, the J gene TRBJ1-2, with D unclear. The clonotype comes from a person aged 18-60 years who received the Ad26.COV2.S COVID-19 vaccine or a placebo. The sequencing here drew on peripheral blood, taken in a trial of Ad26.COV2.S vaccine versus placebo. The CDR3 nucleotides read TGTGCCAGCAGTTTTGGACCGGGAGGAGGCTACACCTTC. Encoded protein: CASSFGPGGGYTF.